A single sample is the source of the 9 T cell receptor beta chains below, sequenced in a study of blood T cells in healthy people across ages. A second roughly 7 to 12 cycle PCR used barcoded and J-beta primers. A single record per CDR3 protein comes from TCRdb applying MiXCR to the 5' RACE reads. In the table there are over 750,000 distinct CDR3 sequences, approximately 25% of which are singletons. These data also formed part of another study, on T cells of mothers and their children.

Sequencing used blood. The receptors were sampled from a boy aged 5-17 years in good health.

This chain joins TRBV29-1 and TRBJ2-1; 10 positions match TRBD2. V lost 7 bases, J lost 11 bases, and 14 bases stayed unmatched. This CDR3 comprises 14 residues. CDR1 SQVTM and CDR2 ANQGSEA come from the germline V gene. CDR3: CSAGLAGAANQQFF. CDR3 sequence (DNA): TGCAGCGCTGGCCTAGCGGGGGCCGCAAATCAGCAGTTCTTC.

In this sample, this clonotype turned up a few times. The CDR3 nucleotides read TGCAGCGTTGAGGCAGAGGAGGCCCAGTACTTC. Amino acid sequence: CSVEAEEAQYF. V and J are TRBV29-1 and TRBJ2-5; a possible D gene is TRBD2 (5 bases). CDR1 and CDR2 (germline): SQVTM, ANQGSEA. The CDR3 spans 11 residues. V lost 3 bases and J lost 9, with 11 bases in between.

V and J are TRBV28 and TRBJ2-2; TRBD2 agrees at 10 bases. J lost 4 bases, V lost 9 bases, and 8 bases had no gene match. Germline V lookup: CDR1 MDHEN, CDR2 SYDVKM. The CDR3 covers 15 residues. CDR3 DNA: TGTGCCAGTACGGGTTTAGCGGGAGGCACCGGGGAGCTGTTTTTT. Encoded protein: CASTGLAGGTGELFF.

A few counts support this clonotype. This rearrangement joins TRBV29-1 to TRBJ2-4, with D perhaps given as TRBD1 or TRBD2 (5 bases each). Per the germline V gene, CDR1 is SQVTM and CDR2 is ANQGSEA. The CDR3 has 14 residues. Trimming took off 0 bases at V and 5 bases at J, with 11 bases between the two ends. This CDR3 reads CSVEERDGENIQYF. In DNA, the CDR3 is TGCAGCGTTGAAGAACGGGACGGGGAAAACATTCAGTACTTC. The whole variable domain, remainder taken from reference TRBV29-1 and TRBJ2-4, is SAVISQKPSRDICQRGTSLTIQCQVDSQVTMMFWYRQQPGQSLTLIATANQGSEATYESGFVIDKFPISRPNLTFSTLTVSNMSPEDSSIYLCSVEERDGENIQYFGAGTRLSVL.

This clonotype was observed a few times. The V gene is TRBV29-1, the J gene TRBJ1-1; a possible D gene is TRBD1 (5 bases). The CDR3 runs to 13 residues. CDR1 SQVTM and CDR2 ANQGSEA come from the germline V gene. V lost 2 bases and J 1 base, leaving 8 bases between the germline ends. This CDR3 is CSVEYGGNTEAFF. CDR3 coding DNA: TGCAGCGTTGAATATGGGGGGAACACTGAAGCTTTCTTT.

This clonotype has more than one count but fewer than ten. The chain has TRBV7-9 and TRBJ2-1; no clear D. Germline V gives CDR1 SEHNR, CDR2 FQNEAQ (reference sequence). Trimming removed 1 base at V and 9 bases at J, with 13 bases between. CDR3 length: 14 residues. CDR3 DNA: TGTGCCAGCAGCTTAGTACTCAGCGTCGGTGAGCAGTTCTTC. It translates to CASSLVLSVGEQFF. The whole variable domain, remainder taken from reference TRBV7-9 and TRBJ2-1, is DTGVSQNPRHKITKRGQNVTFRCDPISEHNRLYWYRQTLGQGPEFLTYFQNEAQLEKSRLLSDRFSAERPKGSFSTLEIQRTEQGDSAMYLCASSLVLSVGEQFFGPGTRLTVL.

The rearrangement links TRBV15 to TRBJ2-3; D is undetermined. The CDR3 extends over 16 amino acids. The germline CDR1 and CDR2 sequences are LNHNV and YYDKDF (reference sequence). Trimming left V 0 bases short and J 1 base short, with 11 bases between. The CDR3 loop reads CATSRDSTRRTDTQYF. In DNA, the CDR3 is TGTGCCACCAGCAGAGATTCGACGCGGCGCACAGATACGCAGTATTTT.

This clonotype was seen only a few times. The chain carries TRBV5-1 and TRBJ2-2; 11 bases are shared with TRBD2. CDR3 length equals 15 residues. Germline V lookup: CDR1 SGHRS, CDR2 YFSETQ. V shed 4 bases, J shed 5 bases, and the junction held 4 bases outside the gene matches. The CDR3 sequence: CASSTSGSVTGELFF. The CDR3 DNA is TGCGCCAGCAGCACTAGCGGGAGTGTAACCGGGGAGCTGTTTTTT.

The chain is built from TRBV7-2 and TRBJ2-5; 8 nucleotides match TRBD2. Germline values: CDR1 SGHTA, CDR2 FQGNSA. V shed 5 bases, J shed 2 bases, and the junction held 7 bases outside the gene matches. The CDR3 has 15 residues. In DNA, the CDR3 is TGTGCCAGCAGCACAAGAGCGGGGGCGCAAGAGACCCAGTACTTC. Its protein product is CASSTRAGAQETQYF. The entire variable domain, with the rest obtained from reference TRBV7-2 and TRBJ2-5, is as follows: GAGVSQSPSNKVTEKGKDVELRCDPISGHTALYWYRQSLGQGLEFLIYFQGNSAPDKSGLPSDRFSAERTGGSVSTLTIQRTQQEDSAVYLCASSTRAGAQETQYFGPGTRLLVL.